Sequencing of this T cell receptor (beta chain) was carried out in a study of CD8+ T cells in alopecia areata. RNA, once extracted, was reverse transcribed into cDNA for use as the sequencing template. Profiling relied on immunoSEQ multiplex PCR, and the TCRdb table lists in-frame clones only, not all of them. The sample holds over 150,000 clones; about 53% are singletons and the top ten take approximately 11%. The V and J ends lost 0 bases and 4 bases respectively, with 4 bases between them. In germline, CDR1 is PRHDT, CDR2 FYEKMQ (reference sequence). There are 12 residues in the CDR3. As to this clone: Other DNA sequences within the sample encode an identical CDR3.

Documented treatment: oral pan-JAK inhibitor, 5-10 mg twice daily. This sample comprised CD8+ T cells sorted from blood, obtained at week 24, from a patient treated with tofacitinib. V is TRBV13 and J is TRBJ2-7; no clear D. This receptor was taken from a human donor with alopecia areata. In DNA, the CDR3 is TGTGCCAGCAGCTTAGGGTCGTACGAGCAGTACTTC. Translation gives CASSLGSYEQYF. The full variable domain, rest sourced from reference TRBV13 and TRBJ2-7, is AAGVIQSPRHLIKEKRETATLKCYPIPRHDTVYWYQQGPGQDPQFLISFYEKMQSDKGSIPDRFSAQQFSDYHSELNMSSLELGDSALYFCASSLGSYEQYFGPGTRLTVT.